This T cell receptor (beta chain) came from a study of cytomegalovirus exposure and HLA in healthy donors. Study at large: An analysis done earlier identified more than 100 million unique TCR beta sequences from about 180 million T cells.

The PCR made use of 60 Vbeta and 13 Jbeta primers. Sequencing used immunoSEQ multiplex PCR; TCRdb keeps in-frame clones, though not all of them. Recorded here are some 120,000 clones; the top ten clones represent around 3.5%. The CDR3 length is 16 residues. With V trimmed by 0 bases and J by 11 bases, 11 bases remained unmatched. Germline assignment: CDR1 MNHEY and CDR2 SVGAGI. The receptor's source is a young man in good health and CMV-seronegative. The genes are TRBV6-5 and TRBJ1-1, with TRBD1 matching over 11 bases. Specimen: PBMCs. As DNA, the CDR3 is TGTGCCAGCAGTTACTCGTTTGGACAGGGGGCGTTCGGGGCTTTCTTT. Translated: CASSYSFGQGAFGAFF.